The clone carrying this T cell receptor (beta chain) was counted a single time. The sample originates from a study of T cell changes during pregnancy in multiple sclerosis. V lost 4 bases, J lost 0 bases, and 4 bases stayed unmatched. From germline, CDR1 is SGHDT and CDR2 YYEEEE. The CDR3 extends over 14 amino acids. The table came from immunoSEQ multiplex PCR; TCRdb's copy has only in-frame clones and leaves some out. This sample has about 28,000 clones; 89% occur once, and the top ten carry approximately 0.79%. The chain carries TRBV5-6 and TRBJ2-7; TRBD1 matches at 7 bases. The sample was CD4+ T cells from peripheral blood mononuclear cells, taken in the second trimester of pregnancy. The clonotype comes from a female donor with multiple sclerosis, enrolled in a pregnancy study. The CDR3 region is CASSVGQSSYEQYF. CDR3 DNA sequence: TGTGCCAGCAGCGTGGGACAGAGCTCCTACGAGCAGTACTTC.